The sample holds many counts of the clone carrying this TCR beta chain. Its antigen is unknown. The sample belongs to a study of identifying expanded T cells in peripheral blood. Study outcomes and limitations: About 1.2 clones differed between technical replicates, versus approximately 17 and 20 over time. Variance in clone template counts between approximately two-week samples significantly increased with total template count across all healthy donors.

During the collection period, no donor immune events like infections were recorded. This CDR3 is built from 13 residues. CDR1 and CDR2 (germline): SGHDT, YYEEEE. Between the trimmed V and J ends, which lost 4 bases and 2 bases, there was a span of 9 bases. Here immunoSEQ multiplex PCR was the method, and the copy in TCRdb shows in-frame clones only, minus some. Counted here are over 85,000 clones, 80% to 90% occurring once; the ten biggest clones make up 4.5%. This sequence originates from a person aged 18-70 years in good health. The gene calls are TRBV5-6 and TRBJ1-1, with a weak D call TRBD1 (6 bases). The source material was blood. CDR3 DNA sequence: TGTGCCAGCAGCACGGACAGCAACACTGAAGCTTTCTTT. Translation gives CASSTDSNTEAFF.